This TCR beta chain is drawn from a study of T cell responses to AZD1222 COVID-19 vaccine. Overall study findings and caveats: Receipt of two AZD1222 doses was followed by a rise in Spike-specific TCR breadth and depth. Only after the peak T cell response were repertoires sampled.

As to this clone: Its cognate antigen is unknown.

This CDR3 spans 16 amino acids. Germline V gives CDR1 DFQATT, CDR2 SNEGSKA (reference sequence). V lost 3 bases to trimming and J lost 5 bases, with 20 bases between them. TCRdb keeps only in-frame clones here, not all; method: immunoSEQ multiplex PCR. The sample has about 150,000 clones; about 90% are singletons. This sequence joins TRBV20-1 and TRBJ2-1, with D perhaps assigned TRBD1 or TRBD2 (5 bases each). This material consisted of peripheral blood, taken on day 0 of AZD1222 vaccination. The origin of this receptor is an adult in good health. In DNA form, the CDR3 reads TGCAGTGCTAGTCCCCTTCGGGGACGACGGAACAATGAGCAGTTCTTC. Translation: CSASPLRGRRNNEQFF.